The 2 T cell receptor beta chains in this list originate from one sample, sequenced in a study of shared clonotypes between healthy human individuals. TCRdb's copy holds only in-frame clones and misses some; the assay was immunoSEQ multiplex PCR. Of about 1 million clones in the sample, around four fifths were seen once. Sequencing input: memory CD4+ T cells sorted from blood. This sample's subset: CD45RA-negative fraction. Receptor source: a man younger than 35 in good health.

The chain carries TRBV5-1 and TRBJ2-5; 7 bases map to TRBD1. The CDR3 has 15 residues. Germline CDR1 SGHRS, CDR2 YFSETQ. V lost 0 bases and J lost 5; bases outside the gene matches: 7. CDR3 coding DNA: TGCGCCAGCAGCTTGGCAGGACAGGTCACGGAGACCCAGTACTTC. Translated: CASSLAGQVTETQYF.

The V call is TRBV6-1, the J call TRBJ2-2; possibly TRBD1 or TRBD2 for D (5 bases each). The V and J ends lost 1 base and 7 bases respectively, with 16 bases between them. The CDR3 is 16 amino acids. Germline lookup yields CDR1 MNHNS and CDR2 SASEGT. The CDR3 loop is CASSEGGRARGGELFF. Here the CDR3 DNA reads TGTGCCAGCAGTGAAGGCGGCAGGGCGAGGGGCGGGGAGCTGTTTTTT.